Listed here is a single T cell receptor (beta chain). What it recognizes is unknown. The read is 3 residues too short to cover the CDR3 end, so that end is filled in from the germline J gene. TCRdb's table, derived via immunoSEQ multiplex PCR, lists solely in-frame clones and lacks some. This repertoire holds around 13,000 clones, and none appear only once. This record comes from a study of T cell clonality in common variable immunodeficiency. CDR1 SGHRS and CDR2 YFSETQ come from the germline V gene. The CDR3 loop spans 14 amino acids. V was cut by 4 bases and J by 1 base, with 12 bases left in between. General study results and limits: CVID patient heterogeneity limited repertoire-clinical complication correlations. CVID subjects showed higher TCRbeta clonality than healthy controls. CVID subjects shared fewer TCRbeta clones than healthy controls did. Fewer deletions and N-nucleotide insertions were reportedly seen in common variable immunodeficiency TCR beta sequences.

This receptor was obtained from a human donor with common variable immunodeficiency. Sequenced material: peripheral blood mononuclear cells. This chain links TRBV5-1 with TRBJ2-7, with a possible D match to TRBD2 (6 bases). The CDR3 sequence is CASSEGTLSYEQYF. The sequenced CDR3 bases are TGCGCCAGCAGCGAAGGGACTCTTTCCTACGAG.